The clone carrying this T cell receptor (beta chain) was observed many times. The CDR3 consists of 17 residues. The V gene's germline CDR1 is MNHEY and CDR2 SVGEGT. The ends lost 5 bases at V and 5 bases at J; junction bases unmatched: 13. The data were taken from a study of blood T cells in healthy people across ages. Study information: About one barcoded beta molecule was captured per two T cells (by template switching).

Combining a sample-barcoded 5' primer with a J-beta primer mix, a second PCR ran for about 7 to 11 cycles. A template-switch adaptor that had 12 random nucleotides put a tag on each cDNA molecule. TCRdb independently ran MiXCR on the 5' RACE reads; one entry per CDR3 protein. The sample carries about 1.6 million distinct CDR3 sequences, roughly a third recorded once. Sequenced: blood. The V gene is TRBV6-2 or TRBV6-3, the J gene TRBJ1-5; 9 bases align to TRBD1. The receptor comes from a woman in her twenties or thirties in good health. The CDR3 reads CASSRTHPGQGYQPQHF. DNA of the CDR3: TGTGCCAGCAGTCGTACTCACCCGGGACAGGGATATCAGCCCCAGCATTTT.